This T cell receptor (beta chain) was documented in a study of regulatory T cells in long-lasting Graves disease. The germline V and J ends were trimmed by 6 bases and 2 bases, with 13 bases remaining between them. The CDR3 contains 14 residues. Germline-derived CDR1 and CDR2 are SNHLY and FYNNEI. Study-wide results and caveats: Persistent Graves' cases showed lower TCR diversity than newly diagnosed cases.

This clonotype was seen only once. Its antigen is unidentified. A much bigger clone sits one base away, suggesting this may be a read error. The conserved final phenylalanine or tryptophan is absent from the CDR3, which likely points to a read error. Building the TCR beta libraries relied on iRepertoire HTBI primers, and CDR3 regions underwent Arm-PCR. As originally analysed: Across samples, 62 TRBV and more than twelve TRBJ segments were found. TCRdb reprocessed the multiplex PCR reads with MiXCR, giving one entry per CDR3 protein. The V and J calls were not made by the authors but by TCRdb's processing. This sample carries approximately 440,000 distinct CDR3 sequences, around 20% of them seen once, and the ten largest clones take about 27%. Documented time point: persistent/refractory GD, antithyroid drugs over 5 years with positive TRAb. PBMC-extracted RNA yielded the TCR library. American Thyroid Association guidelines were used to diagnose Graves' disease. From an endocrinology department in Xi'an, China, came the patients.

The clonotype comes from a female donor with Graves disease. Sequenced here: peripheral blood mononuclear cells (PBMCs), sampled when the disease was refractory, from a patient treated with antithyroid drugs. The V call is TRBV2, the J call TRBJ1-1, with D unclear. The CDR3 region has the DNA TGTGCCAGCAGGGGGTCGAGTCAAAACACTGAAGCTTTCCTT. Protein sequence: CASRGSSQNTEAFL.